This T cell receptor (beta chain) was obtained from a study of beta chain features in type 1 diabetes. Study-wide findings and caveats: TCRB CDR3s were moderately but significantly shorter in Type 1 diabetes patients in all four CD4+ subsets. Possible PCR preference for shorter templates applied equally to patients and controls.

Reverse transcription of all isolated RNA meant that expressed TCRB transcripts were sequenced. Sequenced by immunoSEQ multiplex PCR; TCRdb stores in-frame clones only, minus some. The sample shows a few hundred thousand clones, under 20% of them seen only once. Note on this clone: Its target is not known.

CD45RO/CCR7/CD25/CD127/CD95/CD27 separated CD4+ naive, central memory, regulatory and stem cell-like memory cells by sorting. The authors obtained over 95% purity in all sorted populations. Losses at the gene ends were 6 bases for V and 5 bases for J; bases not matched to a gene: 3. There are 13 residues in the CDR3. Germline V gene lookup returns CDR1 ENHRY and CDR2 SYGVKD. The origin of this receptor is a man aged 25 to 40 with type 1 diabetes. V gene TRBV10-3 combines with J gene TRBJ2-2, with 7 bases identical to TRBD1. Sequencing was performed on naive CD4+ T cells from blood. In DNA form, the CDR3 reads TGTGCCATCAGAAAGACAGGGACCGGGGAGCTGTTTTTT. Amino acids: CAIRKTGTGELFF.